This TCR beta chain derives from a study of blood T cell repertoires in COVID-19. Background on the study: Sites in the United States, Italy and Spain provided acute and convalescent COVID-19 samples.

Germline V gene sequence: CDR1 SNHLY, CDR2 FYNNEI. The CDR3 has 11 residues. V lost 6 bases and J 13 bases, leaving 15 bases between the germline ends. Original processing notes: The assay estimated nucleated cells by amplifying reference gene primers. Data came from immunoSEQ multiplex PCR; TCRdb stores just in-frame clones and leaves some out. Clone size and V and J calls were adopted from that table, with D and trimming inferred from the DNA. The data show approximately 250,000 clones, around 87% seen once. Sequenced material: peripheral blood. The sequence came from a man in his late teens or twenties with active or convalescent COVID-19. J is TRBJ1-2 and V is TRBV2, with D possibly matching TRBD1 (5 bases). This CDR3 reads CASRRDSDSTF. In DNA, the CDR3 is TGTGCCAGCAGACGGGACTCAGACAGCACCTTC. The entire variable domain, with the rest obtained from reference TRBV2 and TRBJ1-2, is as follows: EPEVTQTPSHQVTQMGQEVILRCVPISNHLYFYWYRQILGQKVEFLVSFYNNEISEKSEIFDDQFSVERPDGSNFTLKIRSTKLEDSAMYFCASRRDSDSTFGSGTRLTVV.